The 19 T cell receptor beta chains below all came from one sample that was sequenced in a study of shared clonotypes between healthy human individuals. Assay used: immunoSEQ multiplex PCR; TCRdb lists only in-frame clones, some missing. Among roughly 2.2 million clones listed, 85% to 95% were seen once. Specimen: naive CD4+ T cells from PBMCs. Indicated subset: CD45RA+ positively selected. These receptors originate from a man aged 18 to 29 in good health. Some clones in this sample may be carry-over from other donors' samples.

V usage is TRBV18 and J usage is TRBJ1-1, with D tentatively TRBD1 (5 bases). Trimming removed 4 bases from V and 5 bases from J, with 14 bases in between. From germline, CDR1 is KGHSH and CDR2 LQKENI. The CDR3 spans 14 residues. CDR3 nucleotides: TGTGCCAGCTCACTCACGGGGGGTGAGACTGAAGCTTTCTTT. Amino acids: CASSLTGGETEAFF.

The chain employs TRBV27 and TRBJ2-5, with a possible D match to TRBD1 (6 bases). Trimming shortened V by 6 bases and J by 5 bases, and 19 bases separated the two germline ends. CDR1 is MNHEY and CDR2 is SMNVEV in the germline V gene (reference sequence). The CDR3 totals 15 residues. The CDR3 loop reads CASRLTGIGAETQYF. As DNA, the CDR3 is TGTGCCAGCAGATTAACAGGGATAGGGGCGGAGACCCAGTACTTC.

About this clone: Other DNA sequences from this sample encode an identical CDR3 as well. The chain links TRBV10-3 to TRBJ1-3; no clear D. The V gene lost 2 bases and the J gene lost 0 bases, with 5 bases spanning the gap. This CDR3 is 14 amino acids long. Germline lookup yields CDR1 ENHRY and CDR2 SYGVKD. Here the CDR3 reads CAISEVRSGNTIYF. CDR3 in DNA: TGTGCCATCAGTGAGGTTCGCTCTGGAAACACCATATATTTT.

The chain links TRBV5-1 to TRBJ2-7; tentatively, D is TRBD1 (6 bases). V was shortened by 5 bases and J by 7 bases, with 28 bases between the two germline ends. The CDR3 is 17 residues long. The germline gives CDR1 SGHRS, CDR2 YFSETQ. The CDR3: CASRTGTSRTAGWEQYF. The CDR3 bases are TGCGCCAGCAGGACCGGGACATCTAGGACTGCTGGGTGGGAGCAGTACTTC.

This chain connects TRBV2 to TRBJ2-7; D may correspond to TRBD1 or TRBD2 (6 bases each). Trimming took off 8 bases at V and 7 bases at J, with 21 bases between the two ends. This CDR3 has 14 amino acids. Germline lookup yields CDR1 SNHLY and CDR2 FYNNEI. CDR3 DNA sequence: TGTGCCAGCTTTATCGGGGGCTCAGCTCGGGAGCAGTACTTC. Residues: CASFIGGSAREQYF. The variable domain in full, with the rest retrieved from reference TRBV2 and TRBJ2-7, is EPEVTQTPSHQVTQMGQEVILRCVPISNHLYFYWYRQILGQKVEFLVSFYNNEISEKSEIFDDQFSVERPDGSNFTLKIRSTKLEDSAMYFCASFIGGSAREQYFGPGTRLTVT.

The table lists this clone with a count of one. The V call is TRBV6-1, the J call TRBJ2-7; no reliable D call. Per germline, CDR1 MNHNS and CDR2 SASEGT. The CDR3 has 13 residues. V was cut by 3 bases and J by 4 bases, with 10 bases left in between. CDR3 loop: CASSEDGRYEQYF. CDR3 DNA: TGTGCCAGCAGTGAGGATGGCCGGTACGAGCAGTACTTC.

This sequence joins TRBV28 and TRBJ2-2; the D is unclear. The CDR3 runs 13 residues. The germline V gene encodes CDR1 MDHEN and CDR2 SYDVKM. Trimming pared 7 bases from V and 8 bases from J, leaving 14 bases between. CDR3 amino acids: CASTLGGSGELFF. The CDR3 nucleotides read TGTGCCAGCACCCTCGGTGGGTCTGGGGAGCTGTTTTTT.

The chain combines TRBV10-3 with TRBJ2-5; the D call may be TRBD1 or TRBD2 (5 bases each). Germline CDR1 and CDR2: ENHRY and SYGVKD. Trimming took 8 bases from V and 3 from J, leaving 28 bases between them. The CDR3 covers 18 residues. The CDR3 DNA reads TGTGCCATCGGTACAGTCCTGGCTTTGGGGGACGCTAAAGAGACCCAGTACTTC. Protein sequence: CAIGTVLALGDAKETQYF.

The chain couples TRBV27 to TRBJ1-3, with a weak D call TRBD1 (5 bases). In germline, CDR1 is MNHEY, CDR2 SMNVEV (reference sequence). V was cut by 0 bases and J by 0 bases, with 9 bases left in between. The CDR3 contains 16 residues. The CDR3 reads CASSLSGRSSGNTIYF. As DNA, the CDR3 is TGTGCCAGCAGTTTATCGGGACGGAGCTCTGGAAACACCATATATTTT.

This chain links TRBV6-1 with TRBJ2-5, with D possibly being TRBD2 (5 bases). V was clipped by 2 bases and J by 4 bases, with 14 bases between them. The germline V gene encodes CDR1 MNHNS and CDR2 SASEGT. The CDR3 has 15 residues. CDR3 sequence (DNA): TGTGCCAGCAGTGAATTTCGGGAATTAGGAGAGACCCAGTACTTC. This codes for CASSEFRELGETQYF.

Of note for this clone: The same CDR3 arises from other DNA sequences in this sample as well. The chain is built from TRBV9 and TRBJ2-5, with unresolved D. Trimming removed 0 bases from V and 2 bases from J, with 8 bases in between. The CDR3 totals 14 residues. Per the germline V gene, CDR1 is SGDLS and CDR2 is YYNGEE. The CDR3 reads CASSVGPIQETQYF. CDR3 sequence (DNA): TGTGCCAGCAGCGTAGGGCCGATACAAGAGACCCAGTACTTC.

V usage is TRBV5-4 and J usage is TRBJ1-2, with 10 bases lining up with TRBD1. With 2 bases clipped from V and 4 bases from J, the junction kept 8 bases outside the gene matches. From germline, CDR1 is SGHNT and CDR2 YYREEE (reference sequence). The CDR3 has 16 residues. CDR3 loop: CASSFGDRGSVYGYTF. In DNA form, the CDR3 reads TGTGCCAGCAGCTTCGGGGACAGGGGTTCTGTCTATGGCTACACCTTC.

The DNA for the CDR3 is TGTGCCAGCAGTAGAACAGGGATGCTTCCTTATGGCTACACCTTC. Translating it yields CASSRTGMLPYGYTF. This chain joins TRBV2 and TRBJ1-2, with a tentative D call TRBD1 (6 bases). V gave up 5 bases and J gave up 5 bases, with 18 bases separating them. The germline CDR1 and CDR2 sequences are SNHLY and FYNNEI. This CDR3 has 15 residues.

The genes are TRBV4-1 and TRBJ2-6; 9 bases line up with TRBD2. Losses at the gene ends were 4 bases for V and 1 base for J; bases not matched to a gene: 11. Germline CDR1 is MGHRA and CDR2 is YSYEKL. This CDR3 comprises 19 residues. CDR3 sequence: CASSPHGLALESGANVLTF. The DNA for the CDR3 is TGCGCCAGCAGCCCTCATGGACTAGCGCTCGAGTCTGGGGCCAACGTCCTGACTTTC.

The rearrangement links TRBV25-1 to TRBJ1-2, with D uncertain. Germline CDR1 and CDR2: MGHDK and SYGVNS. Trimming shortened V by 3 bases and J by 4 bases, and 18 bases separated the two germline ends. This CDR3 has 16 amino acids. CDR3 residues: CASSDPRQTSLYGYTF. DNA of the CDR3: TGTGCCAGCAGTGATCCACGCCAGACAAGCCTCTATGGCTACACCTTC.

CDR3 bases: TGTGCCAGCAGCCAAGGAGCGAATCAAGAGACCCAGTACTTC. This codes for CASSQGANQETQYF. The V call is TRBV7-2, the J call TRBJ2-5; D is ambiguous. Trimming removed 5 bases from V and 2 bases from J, with 12 bases in between. Germline V gene lookup returns CDR1 SGHTA and CDR2 FQGNSA. The CDR3 extends over 14 amino acids.

The chain joins TRBV11-3 to TRBJ2-7; TRBD1 matches 8 bases. V was clipped by 4 bases and J by 7 bases; unmatched bases: 9. Germline CDR1 SGHNT, CDR2 YENEEA. This CDR3 region has 14 residues. The CDR3 region is CASSSGQVSGEQYF. In DNA form, the CDR3 reads TGTGCCAGCAGCTCGGGACAGGTCTCGGGGGAGCAGTACTTC.

The V gene is TRBV5-5, the J gene TRBJ2-3; the match to TRBD1 covers 9 bases. This CDR3 has 15 residues. V was clipped by 2 bases and J by 5 bases; unmatched bases: 6. Germline V gene data show CDR1 as SGHKS and CDR2 as YYEKEE (reference sequence). CDR3 nucleotide sequence: TGTGCCAGCAGCTTTTACAGGGGGCGCTTAGATACGCAGTATTTT. Translation: CASSFYRGRLDTQYF.

This clone has a single count. This chain uses TRBV11-2 with TRBJ2-1; 7 nucleotides align to TRBD2. The CDR3 consists of 15 residues. Per germline, CDR1 SGHAT and CDR2 FQNNGV. Trimming cost V 5 bases and J 2 bases; bases outside gene matches: 6. The CDR3 sequence: CASSKLAITYNEQFF. The CDR3 bases are TGTGCCAGCAGCAAACTAGCGATTACCTACAATGAGCAGTTCTTC.